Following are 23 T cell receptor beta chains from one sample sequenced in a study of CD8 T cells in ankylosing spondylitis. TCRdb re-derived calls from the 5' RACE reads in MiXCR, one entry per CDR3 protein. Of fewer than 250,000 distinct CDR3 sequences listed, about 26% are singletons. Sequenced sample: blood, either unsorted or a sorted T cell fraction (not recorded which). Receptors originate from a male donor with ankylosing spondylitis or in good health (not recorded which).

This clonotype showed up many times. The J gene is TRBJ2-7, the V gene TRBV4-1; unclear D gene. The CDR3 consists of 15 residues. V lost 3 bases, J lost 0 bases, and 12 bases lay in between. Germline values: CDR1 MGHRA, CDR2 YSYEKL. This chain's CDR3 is CASSHGRSSSYEQYF. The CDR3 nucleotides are TGCGCCAGCAGCCACGGACGGTCAAGCTCCTACGAGCAGTACTTC.

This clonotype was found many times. CDR3 in amino acids: CSVEKGSDTEAFF. DNA for the CDR3: TGCAGCGTTGAAAAGGGATCGGACACTGAAGCTTTCTTT. The V gene is TRBV29-1, the J gene TRBJ1-1, with D uncertain. The germline V and J ends were trimmed by 2 bases and 3 bases, with 10 bases remaining between them. The germline CDR1 and CDR2 sequences are SQVTM and ANQGSEA. There are 13 residues in the CDR3.

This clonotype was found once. The CDR3 DNA sequence: TGTGCCAGCAGTTCACCCGGGACAGGAGCGGTTAATGAGCAGTTCTTC. Protein sequence: CASSSPGTGAVNEQFF. The chain combines TRBV6-5 with TRBJ2-1; 8 bases are a match to TRBD1. Per the germline V gene, CDR1 is MNHEY and CDR2 is SVGAGI. CDR3 size: 16 residues. V shed 4 bases and J 7 bases; nucleotides not matched to a gene: 12.

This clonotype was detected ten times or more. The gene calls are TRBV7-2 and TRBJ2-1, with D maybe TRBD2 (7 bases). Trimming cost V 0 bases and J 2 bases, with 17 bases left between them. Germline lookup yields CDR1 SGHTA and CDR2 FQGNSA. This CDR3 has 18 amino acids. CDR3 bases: TGTGCCAGCAGCTTAGCGACTACAGGGAGGGGGACCTACAATGAGCAGTTCTTC. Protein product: CASSLATTGRGTYNEQFF.

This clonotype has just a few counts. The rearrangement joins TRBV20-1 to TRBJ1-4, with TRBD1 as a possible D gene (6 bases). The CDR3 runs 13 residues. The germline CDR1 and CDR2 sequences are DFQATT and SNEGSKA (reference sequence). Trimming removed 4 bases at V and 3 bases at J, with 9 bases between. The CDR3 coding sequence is TGCAGTGCTACGACAGGCCCTAATGAAAAACTGTTTTTT. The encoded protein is CSATTGPNEKLFF.

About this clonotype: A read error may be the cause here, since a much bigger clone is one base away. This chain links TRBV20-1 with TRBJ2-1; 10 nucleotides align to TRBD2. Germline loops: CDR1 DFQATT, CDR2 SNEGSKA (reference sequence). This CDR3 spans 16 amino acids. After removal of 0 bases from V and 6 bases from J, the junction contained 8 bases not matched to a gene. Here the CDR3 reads CSARDLGLAVFNEQFF. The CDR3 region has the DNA TGCAGTGCTAGAGATCTCGGACTAGCGGTTTTCAATGAGCAGTTCTTC.

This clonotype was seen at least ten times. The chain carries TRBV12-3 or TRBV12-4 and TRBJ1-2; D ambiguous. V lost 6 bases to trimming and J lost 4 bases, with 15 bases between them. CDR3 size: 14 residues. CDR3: CASSPAGRVYGYTF. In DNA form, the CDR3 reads TGTGCCAGCAGCCCCGCGGGGAGGGTCTATGGCTACACCTTC.

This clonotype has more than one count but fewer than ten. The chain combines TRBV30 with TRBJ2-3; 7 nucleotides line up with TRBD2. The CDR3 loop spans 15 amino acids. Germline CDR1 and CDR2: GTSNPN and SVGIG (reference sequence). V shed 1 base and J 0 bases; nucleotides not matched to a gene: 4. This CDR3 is CAWSAKLASTDTQYF. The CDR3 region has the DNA TGTGCCTGGAGTGCCAAACTAGCGAGCACAGATACGCAGTATTTT.

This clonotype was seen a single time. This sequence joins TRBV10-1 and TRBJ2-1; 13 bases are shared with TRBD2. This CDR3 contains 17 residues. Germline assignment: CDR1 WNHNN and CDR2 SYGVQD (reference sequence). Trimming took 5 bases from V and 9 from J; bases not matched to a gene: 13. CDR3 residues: CASSPSVTSGRAAEQFF. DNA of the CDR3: TGCGCCAGCAGTCCCTCCGTTACTAGCGGGAGGGCCGCTGAGCAGTTCTTC.

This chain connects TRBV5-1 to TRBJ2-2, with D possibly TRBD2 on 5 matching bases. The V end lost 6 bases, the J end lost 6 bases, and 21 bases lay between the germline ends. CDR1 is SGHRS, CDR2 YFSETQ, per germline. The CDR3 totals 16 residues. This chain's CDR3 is CASKPLGSRNPGELFF. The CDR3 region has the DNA TGCGCCAGCAAACCCCTGGGGAGCCGGAATCCCGGGGAGCTGTTTTTT.

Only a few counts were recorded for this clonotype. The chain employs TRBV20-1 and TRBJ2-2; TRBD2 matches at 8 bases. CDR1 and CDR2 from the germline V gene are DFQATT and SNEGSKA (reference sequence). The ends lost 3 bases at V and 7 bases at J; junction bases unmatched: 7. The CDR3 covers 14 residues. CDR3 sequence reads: CSARTYSGNGELFF. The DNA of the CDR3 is TGCAGTGCTAGGACCTATAGCGGGAACGGGGAGCTGTTTTTT.

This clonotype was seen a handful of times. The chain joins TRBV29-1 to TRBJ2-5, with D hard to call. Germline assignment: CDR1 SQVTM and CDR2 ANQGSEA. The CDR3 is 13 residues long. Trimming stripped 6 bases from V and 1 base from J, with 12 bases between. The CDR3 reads CSVPLTSQETQYF. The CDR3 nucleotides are TGCAGCGTCCCACTGACAAGCCAAGAGACCCAGTACTTC.

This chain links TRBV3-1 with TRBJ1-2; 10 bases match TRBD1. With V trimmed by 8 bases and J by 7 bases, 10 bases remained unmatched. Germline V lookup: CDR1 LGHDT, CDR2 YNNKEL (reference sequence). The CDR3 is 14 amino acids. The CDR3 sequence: CASATRDRGAGYTF. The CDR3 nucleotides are TGTGCCAGCGCGACCCGGGACAGGGGTGCTGGCTACACCTTC.

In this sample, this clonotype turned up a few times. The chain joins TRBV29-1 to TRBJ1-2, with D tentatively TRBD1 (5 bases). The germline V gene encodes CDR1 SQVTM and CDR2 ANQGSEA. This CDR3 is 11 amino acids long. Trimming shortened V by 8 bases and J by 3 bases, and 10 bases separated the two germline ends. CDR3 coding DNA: TGCAGCCTAGACAGAGACTATGGCTACACCTTC. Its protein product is CSLDRDYGYTF.

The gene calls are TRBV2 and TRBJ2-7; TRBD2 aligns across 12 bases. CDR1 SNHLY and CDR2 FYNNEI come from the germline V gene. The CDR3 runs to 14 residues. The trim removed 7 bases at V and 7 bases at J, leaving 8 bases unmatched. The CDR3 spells CASKISSGREEQYF. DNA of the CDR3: TGTGCCAGCAAGATTTCTAGCGGGAGGGAGGAGCAGTACTTC. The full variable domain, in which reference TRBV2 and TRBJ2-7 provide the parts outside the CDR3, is EPEVTQTPSHQVTQMGQEVILRCVPISNHLYFYWYRQILGQKVEFLVSFYNNEISEKSEIFDDQFSVERPDGSNFTLKIRSTKLEDSAMYFCASKISSGREEQYFGPGTRLTVT.

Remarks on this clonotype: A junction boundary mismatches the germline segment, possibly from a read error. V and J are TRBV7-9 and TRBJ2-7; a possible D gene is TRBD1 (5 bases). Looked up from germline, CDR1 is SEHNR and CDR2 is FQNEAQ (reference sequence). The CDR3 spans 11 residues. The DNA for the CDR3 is TGTGCCAGCAGCCCAGGGATGGGGTTCTCCTTC. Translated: CASSPGMGFSF.

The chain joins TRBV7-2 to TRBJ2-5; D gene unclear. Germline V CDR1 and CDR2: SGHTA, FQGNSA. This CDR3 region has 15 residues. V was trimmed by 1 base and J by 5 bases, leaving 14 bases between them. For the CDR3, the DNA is TGTGCCAGCAGCTTAGGGACGCTAATTGGGGAGACCCAGTACTTC. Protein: CASSLGTLIGETQYF. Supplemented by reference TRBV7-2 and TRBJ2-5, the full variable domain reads GAGVSQSPSNKVTEKGKDVELRCDPISGHTALYWYRQSLGQGLEFLIYFQGNSAPDKSGLPSDRFSAERTGGSVSTLTIQRTQQEDSAVYLCASSLGTLIGETQYFGPGTRLLVL.

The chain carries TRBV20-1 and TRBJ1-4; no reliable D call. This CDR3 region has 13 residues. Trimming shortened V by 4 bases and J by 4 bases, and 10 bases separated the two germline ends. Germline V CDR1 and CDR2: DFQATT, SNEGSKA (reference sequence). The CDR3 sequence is CSAIRTDNEKLFF. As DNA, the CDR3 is TGCAGTGCTATTAGAACAGATAATGAAAAACTGTTTTTT.

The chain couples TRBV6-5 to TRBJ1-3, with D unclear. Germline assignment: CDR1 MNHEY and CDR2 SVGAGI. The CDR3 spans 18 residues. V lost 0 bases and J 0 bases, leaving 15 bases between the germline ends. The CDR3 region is CASSYSGPGYYSGNTIYF. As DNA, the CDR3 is TGTGCCAGCAGTTACTCGGGCCCAGGATATTACTCTGGAAACACCATATATTTT.

The CDR3 DNA is TGCAGTGCTAGTGTGGGAGCAAGCGATGAGCAGTTCTTC. Amino acid sequence: CSASVGASDEQFF. The gene calls are TRBV20-1 and TRBJ2-1; TRBD2 might be the D (5 bases). V was clipped by 3 bases and J by 8 bases, with 14 bases between them. The CDR3 sequence is 13 residues long. The V gene's germline CDR1 is DFQATT and CDR2 SNEGSKA (reference sequence).

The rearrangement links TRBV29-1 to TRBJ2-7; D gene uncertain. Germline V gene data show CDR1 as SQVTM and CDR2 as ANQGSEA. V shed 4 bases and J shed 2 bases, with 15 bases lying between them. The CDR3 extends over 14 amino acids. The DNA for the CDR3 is TGCAGCGTTGGAGCTTGGGCTTCCACCTACGAGCAGTACTTC. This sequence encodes CSVGAWASTYEQYF.

CDR3 region: CASSTSGTSYNEQFF. CDR3 sequence (DNA): TGCGCCAGCAGCACTTCCGGGACATCTTACAATGAGCAGTTCTTC. V is TRBV5-1 and J is TRBJ2-1, with D possibly matching TRBD1 (6 bases). This CDR3 contains 15 residues. Germline CDR1 reads SGHRS; CDR2 reads YFSETQ. With 4 bases removed from V and 4 bases from J, the gap between germline ends came to 15 bases.

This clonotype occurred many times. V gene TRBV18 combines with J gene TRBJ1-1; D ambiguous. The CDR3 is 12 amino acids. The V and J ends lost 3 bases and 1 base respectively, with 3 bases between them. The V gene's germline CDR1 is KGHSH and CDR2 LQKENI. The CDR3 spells CASSPGNTEAFF. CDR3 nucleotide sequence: TGTGCCAGCTCACCGGGGAACACTGAAGCTTTCTTT.